Listed below are T cell receptor beta chains from one sample, sequenced in a study of PD-L1 blockade in urothelial cancer. Libraries were prepared by immunoSEQ multiplex PCR; TCRdb keeps only in-frame clonotypes and omits some of them. In the table there are approximately 90,000 clones, around 87% of which are singletons. This material consisted of PBMCs, taken around atezolizumab (anti-PD-L1) treatment. The receptors stem from a man aged 60 to 75 with urothelial cancer. Each CDR3 is given with its conserved first and last residue. D genes are given only for firm matches. Only part of the rows carry a size: once, few, many, or a class if the clone is expanded.

v_call	clone_size	j_call	d_call	cdr3_nt	cdr3_aa
TRBV6-6	-	TRBJ2-1	-	TGTGCCAGCAGTTACTCAATCGGGTACGATGAGCAGTTCTTC	CASSYSIGYDEQFF
TRBV9	-	TRBJ2-5	TRBD2	TGTGCCAGCAGCCCCTTTGCGGTGCGGGGGGAAGAGACCCAGTACTTC	CASSPFAVRGEETQYF
TRBV2	-	TRBJ1-1	-	TGTGCCAGCAGTGAGATTTCGGGGTACACTGAAGCTTTCTTT	CASSEISGYTEAFF
TRBV4-1	-	TRBJ1-4	-	TGCGCCAGCAGCCAAGGGCCCAGTACAGTTAATGAAAAACTGTTTTTT	CASSQGPSTVNEKLFF
TRBV18	once	TRBJ2-3	TRBD2	TGTGCCAGCTCACCTTCACTAGCGACGGTAATACGAGATACGCAGTATTTT	CASSPSLATVIRDTQYF
TRBV4-2	-	TRBJ2-5	TRBD2	TGTGCCAGCAGCCAAGTGTTACTAGCGGGGGAAGAGACCCAGTACTTC	CASSQVLLAGEETQYF
TRBV19	-	TRBJ1-4	-	TGTGCCAGTAGTGGAAGGGGGACTAATGAAAAACTGTTTTTT	CASSGRGTNEKLFF
TRBV5-4	-	TRBJ2-1	TRBD2	TGTGCCAGCAGCTTGGTTGGGACTACCCCCGGTGAGCAGTTCTTC	CASSLVGTTPGEQFF
TRBV7-3	-	TRBJ2-6	-	TGTGCCAGTGCCGGGGGGGCCAACGTCCTGACTTTC	CASAGGANVLTF
TRBV7-6	few	TRBJ2-7	TRBD2	TGTGCCAGCAGCTTAGTGCTAGCAGGAGCGGGGGAGCAGTACTTC	CASSLVLAGAGEQYF
TRBV7-9	-	TRBJ1-6	TRBD1	TGTGCCAGCAGCCGAGGACAGGGTGTAAGTTCACCCCTCCACTTT	CASSRGQGVSSPLHF
TRBV11-3	-	TRBJ2-2	-	TGTGCCAGCAGGAGGCCTGTTGGGTTGATCACGGATTCCGGGGAGCTGTTTTTT	CASRRPVGLITDSGELFF
TRBV6-1	-	TRBJ2-7	-	TGTGCCAGCGATGATCAGTACGAGCAGTACTTC	CASDDQYEQYF
TRBV4-1	-	TRBJ2-1	-	TGCGCCAGCAGCCAAGATCGGGGAACAGGGCCCTACAATGAGCAGTTCTTC	CASSQDRGTGPYNEQFF
TRBV4-2	-	TRBJ2-1	TRBD2	TGTGCCAGCAGCCAAGCGCGCCTTCAGACTAGCGGGGGTTACAATGAGCAGTTCTTC	CASSQARLQTSGGYNEQFF
TRBV11-2	once	TRBJ2-5	TRBD1	TGTGCCAGCAGCCCGGACAGGATACAAGAGACCCAGTACTTC	CASSPDRIQETQYF
TRBV11-2	-	TRBJ2-3	TRBD2	TGTGCCAGCAGCTTAGATTGGGCTAGCGGGGGGCCGACCACAGATACGCAGTATTTT	CASSLDWASGGPTTDTQYF
TRBV6-1	-	TRBJ1-5	-	TGTGCCAGCAAACAGGGCAATCAGCCCCAGCATTTT	CASKQGNQPQHF
TRBV28	-	TRBJ2-5	-	TGTGCCAGCAGTTTAGGAGGACTAGGGGGGACCCAGTACTTC	CASSLGGLGGTQYF
TRBV30	-	TRBJ2-7	TRBD2	TGTGCCTGGAGTGTCGGGGGGAGCTCCTACGAGCAGTACTTC	CAWSVGGSSYEQYF
TRBV6-5	-	TRBJ2-7	-	TGTGCCAGCAGTTCCCCAGGGGACCTCTCCTACGAGCAGTACTTC	CASSSPGDLSYEQYF
TRBV6-5	-	TRBJ2-1	TRBD1	TGTGCCAGCAGTTACTCGGGGACAGGGAGATACAATGAGCAGTTCTTC	CASSYSGTGRYNEQFF
TRBV10-1	-	TRBJ2-1	TRBD2	TGCGCCAGCAGTGAGCTGCGGGAGGACTACAATGAGCAGTTCTTC	CASSELREDYNEQFF